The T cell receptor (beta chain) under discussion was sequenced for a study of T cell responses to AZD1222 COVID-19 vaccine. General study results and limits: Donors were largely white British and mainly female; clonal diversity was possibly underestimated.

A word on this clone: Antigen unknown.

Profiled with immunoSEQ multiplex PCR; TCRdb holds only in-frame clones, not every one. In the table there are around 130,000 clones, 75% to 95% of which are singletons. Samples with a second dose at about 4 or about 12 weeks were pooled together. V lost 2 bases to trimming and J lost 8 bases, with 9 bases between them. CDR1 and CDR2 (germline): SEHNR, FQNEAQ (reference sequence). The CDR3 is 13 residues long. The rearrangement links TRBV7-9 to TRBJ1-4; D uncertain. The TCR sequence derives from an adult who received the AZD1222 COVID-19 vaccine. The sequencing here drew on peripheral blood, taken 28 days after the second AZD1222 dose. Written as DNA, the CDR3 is TGTGCCAGCAGCTTAAACCTGAGAGAAAAACTGTTTTTT. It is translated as CASSLNLREKLFF. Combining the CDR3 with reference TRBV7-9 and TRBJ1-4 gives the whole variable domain DTGVSQNPRHKITKRGQNVTFRCDPISEHNRLYWYRQTLGQGPEFLTYFQNEAQLEKSRLLSDRFSAERPKGSFSTLEIQRTEQGDSAMYLCASSLNLREKLFFGSGTQLSVL.